Listed here are 26 T cell receptor beta chains from one sample, sequenced in a study of blood T cell repertoires in COVID-19. Profiling relied on immunoSEQ multiplex PCR, and the TCRdb table lists in-frame clones only, not all of them. Of around 200,000 clones listed, roughly 77% are singletons. The sample was PBMCs or T cells enriched from blood (not recorded which). The receptors derive from a man in his forties who had recovered from COVID-19.

This chain connects TRBV4-2 to TRBJ1-2, with D unresolved. There are 13 residues in the CDR3. Trimming removed 0 bases at V and 3 bases at J, with 5 bases between. CDR1 is LGHNA and CDR2 is YNFKEQ in the germline V gene. CDR3 residues: CASSQDGHYGYTF. CDR3 coding DNA: TGTGCCAGCAGCCAAGATGGGCACTATGGCTACACCTTC.

The gene calls are TRBV11-1 and TRBJ1-1, with D perhaps TRBD1 (5 bases). Germline V CDR1 and CDR2: SGHAT, FQDESV (reference sequence). There are 12 residues in the CDR3. Trimming pared 5 bases from V and 11 bases from J, leaving 15 bases between. CDR3 in DNA: TGTGCCAGCAGCCGTGAACGGCGGGGGGCTTTCTTT. It yields the protein CASSRERRGAFF.

The chain recombines TRBV20-1 with TRBJ1-1, with D possibly being TRBD1 (5 bases). This CDR3 has 10 amino acids. V was pared by 7 bases and J by 4 bases, with 7 bases between. CDR1 is DFQATT and CDR2 is SNEGSKA in the germline V gene (reference sequence). CDR3 in amino acids: CSVRGTEAFF. The CDR3, as DNA: TGCAGTGTAAGGGGCACTGAAGCTTTCTTT.

The rearrangement links TRBV19 to TRBJ1-6, with a weak D call TRBD1 (5 bases). The CDR3 spans 14 residues. Looked up from germline, CDR1 is LNHDA and CDR2 is SQIVND (reference sequence). V was pared by 4 bases and J by 5 bases, with 9 bases between. The CDR3 sequence is CASSRAGNNSPLHF. As DNA, the CDR3 is TGTGCCAGTAGTAGGGCAGGGAATAATTCACCCCTCCACTTT.

The chain couples TRBV24-1 to TRBJ2-2; D gene unclear. This CDR3 is 14 amino acids long. The V end lost 3 bases, the J end lost 3 bases, and 7 bases lay between the germline ends. Germline V CDR1 and CDR2: KGHDR, SFDVKD. CDR3 sequence: CATSDPDYTGELFF. CDR3 DNA sequence: TGTGCCACCAGTGATCCTGACTACACCGGGGAGCTGTTTTTT.

The chain recombines TRBV10-1 with TRBJ2-5, with D possibly matching TRBD2 (5 bases). This CDR3 has 14 residues. Germline CDR1 reads WNHNN; CDR2 reads SYGVQD (reference sequence). V was trimmed by 5 bases and J by 5 bases, leaving 15 bases between them. CDR3 loop: CASSPGGSGETQYF. CDR3 coding DNA: TGCGCCAGCAGTCCCGGTGGCTCGGGGGAGACCCAGTACTTC.

The chain is built from TRBV5-1 and TRBJ1-2; the match to TRBD1 covers 8 bases. Germline V CDR1 and CDR2: SGHRS, YFSETQ. This CDR3 has 14 residues. V shed 4 bases and J 7 bases; nucleotides not matched to a gene: 9. This chain's CDR3 is CASSQGGQGGGYTF. DNA of the CDR3: TGCGCCAGCAGCCAAGGTGGACAGGGAGGTGGCTACACCTTC. The variable domain in full, completed from reference TRBV5-1 and TRBJ1-2, reads KAGVTQTPRYLIKTRGQQVTLSCSPISGHRSVSWYQQTPGQGLQFLFEYFSETQRNKGNFPGRFSGRQFSNSRSEMNVSTLELGDSALYLCASSQGGQGGGYTFGSGTRLTVV.

The chain employs TRBV12-5 and TRBJ2-1; 12 nucleotides line up with TRBD2. The J segment lost 6 bases and the V segment lost 6 bases, leaving 12 bases of the junction unmatched. Germline V gene data show CDR1 as LGHNT and CDR2 as FRNRAP. This CDR3 contains 17 residues. The CDR3 loop is CASGHLRLAGVRNEQFF. DNA of the CDR3: TGTGCTAGTGGCCACTTAAGACTAGCGGGAGTGCGCAATGAGCAGTTCTTC. Variable domain in full (rest from reference TRBV12-5 and TRBJ2-1): DARVTQTPRHKVTEMGQEVTMRCQPILGHNTVFWYRQTMMQGLELLAYFRNRAPLDDSGMPKDRFSAEMPDATLATLKIQPSEPRDSAVYFCASGHLRLAGVRNEQFFGPGTRLTVL.

This clone was counted a few times. The genes are TRBV14 and TRBJ2-7; 9 nucleotides agree with TRBD1. This CDR3 is 14 amino acids long. V lost 3 bases and J lost 4; bases outside the gene matches: 4. Germline V lookup: CDR1 SGHDN, CDR2 FVKESK. The CDR3 sequence is CASSHWDRVYEQYF. The CDR3 region has the DNA TGTGCCAGCAGCCATTGGGACAGGGTTTACGAGCAGTACTTC.

This chain joins TRBV29-1 and TRBJ2-1; weak D call: TRBD2 (5 bases). CDR3 length: 15 residues. Trimming took 3 bases from V and 0 from J, leaving 12 bases between them. The germline CDR1 and CDR2 sequences are SQVTM and ANQGSEA. The CDR3 is CSVEWAGSSYNEQFF. As DNA, the CDR3 is TGCAGCGTTGAGTGGGCGGGCAGCTCCTACAATGAGCAGTTCTTC.

The CDR3 loop is CASSVGRLADYNEQFF. The CDR3 DNA sequence: TGCGCCAGCAGCGTTGGACGGCTAGCGGACTACAATGAGCAGTTCTTC. The rearrangement uses TRBV5-1 and TRBJ2-1; 7 bases match TRBD2. J gave up 3 bases and V 4 bases, and 10 bases lay outside the gene matches. Germline CDR1 SGHRS, CDR2 YFSETQ. The CDR3 has 16 residues.

This sequence joins TRBV3-1 (or the pseudogene TRBV3-2) and TRBJ2-5; 12 bases line up with TRBD2. The germline V gene has CDR1 LGHDT and CDR2 YNNKEL (reference sequence). This CDR3 comprises 15 residues. The J segment lost 5 bases and the V segment lost 4 bases, leaving 5 bases of the junction unmatched. CDR3 sequence (DNA): TGTGCCAGCAGCCCTAGCGGGAGGGCCCGGGAGACCCAGTACTTC. Translating gives CASSPSGRARETQYF.

The chain uses TRBV6-5 and TRBJ1-1; 10 bases agree with TRBD1. CDR1 is MNHEY and CDR2 is SVGAGI in the germline V gene. The CDR3 runs 15 residues. Losses at the gene ends were 1 base for V and 5 bases for J; bases not matched to a gene: 4. CDR3 residues: CASSYLGQGNTEAFF. The DNA of the CDR3 is TGTGCCAGCAGTTACTTGGGACAGGGGAATACTGAAGCTTTCTTT.

This chain uses TRBV14 with TRBJ1-1; 7 bases agree with TRBD1. After removal of 2 bases from V and 2 bases from J, the junction contained 2 bases not matched to a gene. Germline CDR1 and CDR2: SGHDN and FVKESK. The CDR3 sequence is 14 residues long. As DNA, the CDR3 is TGTGCCAGCAGCCAAAGGACAGGAAACACTGAAGCTTTCTTT. Encoded protein: CASSQRTGNTEAFF.

The genes are TRBV2 and TRBJ2-7, with a tentative D call TRBD1 (5 bases). V lost 0 bases, J lost 3 bases, and 18 bases lay in between. This CDR3 comprises 17 residues. CDR1 is SNHLY and CDR2 is FYNNEI in the germline V gene. CDR3 residues: CASSEAQWGGRDYEQYF. The CDR3 coding sequence is TGTGCCAGCAGTGAAGCGCAATGGGGCGGAAGAGACTACGAGCAGTACTTC. Complete variable domain (other parts from reference TRBV2 and TRBJ2-7): EPEVTQTPSHQVTQMGQEVILRCVPISNHLYFYWYRQILGQKVEFLVSFYNNEISEKSEIFDDQFSVERPDGSNFTLKIRSTKLEDSAMYFCASSEAQWGGRDYEQYFGPGTRLTVT.

The genes are TRBV30 and TRBJ1-2, with TRBD1 matching over 7 bases. Germline CDR1 is GTSNPN and CDR2 is SVGIG (reference sequence). V shed 3 bases and J 2 bases; nucleotides not matched to a gene: 3. The CDR3 sequence is 13 residues long. The CDR3 nucleotides read TGTGCCTGGAGGAGGGGGCAGAACTATGGCTACACCTTC. Amino acid sequence: CAWRRGQNYGYTF.

The chain employs TRBV5-4 and TRBJ1-4; 8 positions match TRBD1. CDR1 is SGHNT and CDR2 is YYREEE in the germline V gene (reference sequence). The CDR3 has 15 residues. The trim removed 4 bases at V and 6 bases at J, leaving 8 bases unmatched. The chain's CDR3 is CASSVRGQTHEKLFF. CDR3 sequence (DNA): TGTGCCAGCAGCGTCAGGGGGCAGACACATGAAAAACTGTTTTTT.

The chain carries TRBV5-8 and TRBJ2-5; D is possibly TRBD2 (6 bases). CDR1 is SGHTS and CDR2 is YDEGEE in the germline V gene. This CDR3 comprises 14 residues. Deletions cut 2 bases from V and 2 bases from J, with 10 bases between. CDR3 loop: CASSFDGGQETQYF. Written as DNA, the CDR3 is TGTGCCAGCAGCTTCGACGGAGGGCAAGAGACCCAGTACTTC.

V usage is TRBV5-1 and J usage is TRBJ2-7, with TRBD2 matching 14 bases. Germline assignment: CDR1 SGHRS and CDR2 YFSETQ. J gave up 6 bases and V 5 bases, and 10 bases lay outside the gene matches. The CDR3 consists of 16 residues. The CDR3 loop is CASSKGGGLAGVEQYF. The CDR3 DNA sequence: TGCGCCAGCAGTAAGGGAGGGGGACTAGCGGGAGTCGAGCAGTACTTC.

The genes are TRBV5-1 and TRBJ1-5; D might be TRBD1 (5 bases). CDR3 length: 13 amino acids. CDR1 and CDR2 (germline): SGHRS, YFSETQ. V was trimmed by 0 bases and J by 7 bases, leaving 8 bases between them. The CDR3 spells CASSLGQGQPQHF. In DNA, the CDR3 is TGCGCCAGCAGCTTGGGCCAGGGCCAGCCCCAGCATTTT.

The chain couples TRBV27 to TRBJ2-7, with 7 nucleotides matching TRBD2. Trimming took 2 bases from V and 6 from J; bases not matched to a gene: 10. The CDR3 extends over 15 amino acids. The germline CDR1 and CDR2 sequences are MNHEY and SMNVEV (reference sequence). The CDR3 bases are TGTGCCAGCAGTTTAACTTCCGTCGGGAGGCCCGAGCAGTACTTC. Its protein product is CASSLTSVGRPEQYF.

The gene calls are TRBV19 and TRBJ1-1, with TRBD1 as a possible D gene (5 bases). V lost 7 bases to trimming and J lost 1 base, with 13 bases between them. The germline V gene encodes CDR1 LNHDA and CDR2 SQIVND (reference sequence). The CDR3 runs 14 residues. CDR3 sequence reads: CASISGTRNTEAFF. CDR3 coding DNA: TGTGCCAGTATTAGCGGGACTCGGAACACTGAAGCTTTCTTT.

The rearrangement links TRBV27 to TRBJ2-2; perhaps TRBD2 as D (7 bases). Trimming left V 5 bases short and J 8 bases short, with 18 bases between. Germline loops: CDR1 MNHEY, CDR2 SMNVEV (reference sequence). The CDR3 spans 15 residues. CDR3 coding DNA: TGTGCCAGCAGTCGGGGGGCGCCTTTAGTGGGGGAGCTGTTTTTT. It yields the protein CASSRGAPLVGELFF.

The chain has TRBV6-5 and TRBJ1-1; 7 nucleotides agree with TRBD1. The germline gives CDR1 MNHEY, CDR2 SVGAGI. The CDR3 covers 12 residues. V lost 6 bases to trimming and J lost 7 bases; unmatched junction nucleotides: 5. The CDR3 bases are TGTGCCAGCAGGGGGGACAGACTTGAAGCTTTCTTT. Translation gives CASRGDRLEAFF.

The chain recombines TRBV2 with TRBJ1-2; a weak D match, TRBD1 (6 bases). V was shortened by 6 bases and J by 7 bases, with 18 bases between the two germline ends. The V gene's germline CDR1 is SNHLY and CDR2 FYNNEI. CDR3 length equals 14 residues. The CDR3 is CASSPRAGAGGYTF. The CDR3 DNA reads TGTGCCAGCAGCCCTAGGGCGGGGGCCGGTGGCTACACCTTC.

This clone was picked up one time. The chain uses TRBV18 and TRBJ2-1; 8 bases line up with TRBD1. The CDR3 runs to 16 residues. Germline V CDR1 and CDR2: KGHSH, LQKENI. The V and J ends lost 2 bases and 9 bases, in that order; junction bases with no gene match: 12. This CDR3 is CASSPYGTGGRGEQFF. The DNA for the CDR3 is TGTGCCAGCTCACCATACGGAACAGGGGGAAGGGGTGAGCAGTTCTTC. Supplemented by reference TRBV18 and TRBJ2-1, the full variable domain reads NAGVMQNPRHLVRRRGQEARLRCSPMKGHSHVYWYRQLPEEGLKFMVYLQKENIIDESGMPKERFSAEFPKEGPSILRIQQVVRGDSAAYFCASSPYGTGGRGEQFFGPGTRLTVL.